The rows below give T cell receptor beta chains drawn from one sample of a study of technical replicates of blood from four donors. Libraries were prepared by immunoSEQ multiplex PCR; TCRdb keeps only in-frame clonotypes and omits some of them. The top ten clones hold around 4.2% of a sample with about 59,000 clones, 85% to 95% of them seen once. The sample was PBMCs. The source of these receptors is a human donor in good health. Some clones in this sample may be carry-over from other donors' samples. Both conserved end residues are part of each CDR3. The order of the fields is V gene, CDR3 length, J gene, clone size, D gene, CDR3 DNA, CDR3 protein. The D gene is left open where the match is weak. The size of a clone is reported for some rows only, either as once, few or many, or as a class for expanded clones.

TRBV14	14	TRBJ2-3	.	TRBD2	TGTGCCAGCAGCCAGGGCGGGAGTACAGATACGCAGTATTTT	CASSQGGSTDTQYF
TRBV5-5	17	TRBJ1-5	once	.	TGTGCCAGCAGCTTGGACGACGACGGGAATAGCAATCAGCCCCAGCATTTT	CASSLDDDGNSNQPQHF
TRBV4-3	17	TRBJ2-1	.	TRBD2	TGCGCCAGCAGCCAACTCCTGGCGGGACTAGCGGGAAGTGAGCAGTTCTTC	CASSQLLAGLAGSEQFF
TRBV7-2	14	TRBJ1-3	.	.	TGTGCCAGCAGCTTAAGCGGGGCCCGGGACACCATATATTTT	CASSLSGARDTIYF
TRBV13	18	TRBJ2-1	.	TRBD2	TGTGCCAGCAGTACCGAAGGAAGGCTAGCGGGAGTCGGGAATGAGCAGTTCTTC	CASSTEGRLAGVGNEQFF
TRBV4-1	15	TRBJ1-4	once	TRBD1	TGCGCCAGCAGCCGTCCGGGACAGGGAGGTGAAAAACTGTTTTTT	CASSRPGQGGEKLFF
TRBV5-5	15	TRBJ2-3	.	.	TGTGCCAGCAGCTTCGGGGGTTCTAGCACAGATACGCAGTATTTT	CASSFGGSSTDTQYF
TRBV4-2	15	TRBJ2-7	.	TRBD1	TGTGCCAGCAGCCAAGGATGGACAGGGCTCTACGAGCAGTACTTC	CASSQGWTGLYEQYF
TRBV6-1	18	TRBJ1-5	once	.	TGTGCCAGCAGTGAAGAGGGGGGGAGATTTAATGGCAATCAGCCCCAGCATTTT	CASSEEGGRFNGNQPQHF
TRBV9	15	TRBJ1-3	.	.	TGTGCCAGCAGCGTATTGGGCAACTCTGGAAACACCATATATTTT	CASSVLGNSGNTIYF
TRBV7-9	13	TRBJ2-7	.	.	TGTGCCAGCAGCTTAGCCCAGGGCTACGAGCAGTACTTC	CASSLAQGYEQYF
TRBV7-2	15	TRBJ2-2	once	.	TGTGCCAGCAGCCAAGACAGGCGAAACACCGGGGAGCTGTTTTTT	CASSQDRRNTGELFF
TRBV5-6	15	TRBJ2-3	.	.	TGTGCCAGCAGCAAACTAGCTCTTGGTACAGATACGCAGTATTTT	CASSKLALGTDTQYF
TRBV2	14	TRBJ1-5	few	.	TGTGCCAGCAGTGATTACAGGGATCAACAGCCCCAGCATTTT	CASSDYRDQQPQHF
TRBV5-6	15	TRBJ2-7	.	TRBD1	TGTGCCAGCAGCTTACTTGGGGACAGGGGCTACGAGCAGTACTTC	CASSLLGDRGYEQYF
TRBV30	14	TRBJ2-7	.	.	TGTGCCTGGAGTGTATGGGGGGTAAGGTACGAGCAGTACTTC	CAWSVWGVRYEQYF
TRBV4-3	10	TRBJ2-7	.	.	TGCGCCAGTCCGCAGGGTGAGCAGTACTTC	CASPQGEQYF
TRBV18	15	TRBJ2-3	.	.	TGTGCCAGCTCACCACTTGGGACTCCGACAGATACGCAGTATTTT	CASSPLGTPTDTQYF
TRBV6-5	13	TRBJ2-1	.	.	TGTGCCTCTAGACCGAGCTCCTACAATGAGCAGTTCTTC	CASRPSSYNEQFF
TRBV7-8	15	TRBJ1-2	once	TRBD1	TGTGCCAGCAGCTTAGTTGGCGGGGACAGCTATGGCTACACCTTC	CASSLVGGDSYGYTF
TRBV4-3	16	TRBJ2-7	once	TRBD2	TGCGCCAGCAGCCAAGATTGGGGCGGGAGCGCCTACGAGCAGTACTTC	CASSQDWGGSAYEQYF
TRBV7-2	16	TRBJ2-3	.	.	TGTGCCAGCAGCTTAGGTTGGGCGGGGCTTGGAGATACGCAGTATTTT	CASSLGWAGLGDTQYF
TRBV10-3	14	TRBJ1-4	.	.	TGTGCCATCAGCCCCGGACGGGAAAGTGAAAAACTGTTTTTT	CAISPGRESEKLFF
TRBV5-1	16	TRBJ2-1	.	TRBD2	TGCGCCAGCAGCTTGGTCCTAGCGGGGGTATTGGGTGAGCAGTTCTTC	CASSLVLAGVLGEQFF
TRBV4-1	15	TRBJ2-5	.	.	TGCGCCAGCAGCCAAGGGTGGGGGCTTGGAGAGACCCAGTACTTC	CASSQGWGLGETQYF
TRBV19	13	TRBJ1-2	.	.	TGTGCCAGTTCCAGGGGTCCCAACTATGGCTACACCTTC	CASSRGPNYGYTF
TRBV19	16	TRBJ2-5	once	TRBD2	TGTGCCAGTAGTATTTTTCGGGGACTAGTACAAGAGACCCAGTACTTC	CASSIFRGLVQETQYF
TRBV6-1	12	TRBJ1-5	.	.	TGTGCCAGCAGGCAGGGGTATCAGCCCCAGCATTTT	CASRQGYQPQHF
TRBV7-8	13	TRBJ2-2	.	.	TGTGCCGGGGCCCGATTCGCGACCGGGGAGCTGTTTTTT	CAGARFATGELFF
TRBV29-1	13	TRBJ1-1	.	.	TGCAGCGTTGGGTACATCTTGAACACTGAAGCTTTCTTT	CSVGYILNTEAFF
TRBV4-2	18	TRBJ2-3	once	TRBD2	TGTGCCAGCAGCCAAGAGCTAGGACTAGCGGGGTACACAGATACGCAGTATTTT	CASSQELGLAGYTDTQYF
TRBV4-3	15	TRBJ1-2	.	TRBD1	TGCGCCAGCAGCCAAGATAGTCAGGGGGCGGGGGGCTACACCTTC	CASSQDSQGAGGYTF
TRBV6-4	15	TRBJ2-7	.	TRBD1	TGTGCCAGCAGTGACCCGGGGACAGGGAACTACGAGCAGTACTTC	CASSDPGTGNYEQYF
TRBV2	12	TRBJ2-1	.	.	TGTGCCAGCAGGAGTTCCTACAATGAGCAGTTCTTC	CASRSSYNEQFF
TRBV6-1	14	TRBJ1-2	few	.	TGTGCCAGCAGTATCGAGGCAGGAGGTTATGGCTACACCTTC	CASSIEAGGYGYTF
TRBV7-3	17	TRBJ2-3	.	.	TGTGCCAGCAGCTTTGATGGAGCAGGGAAGAGATCAGATACGCAGTATTTT	CASSFDGAGKRSDTQYF
TRBV7-2	11	TRBJ2-1	.	.	TGTGCCAGCAGCCCGAAGCTTGAGCAGTTCTTC	CASSPKLEQFF
TRBV15	15	TRBJ2-5	.	.	TGTGCCACCAGCAGGCAAGAGGGAAAATGGGAGACCCAGTACTTC	CATSRQEGKWETQYF
TRBV6-5	13	TRBJ2-5	.	.	TGTGCCAGCAGGTCTACAGGGAGAGAGACCCAGTACTTC	CASRSTGRETQYF
TRBV19	19	TRBJ1-6	few	TRBD1	TGTGCCAGTAACAGGGGGGACAGGGGCTCCGGCTCCTATAATTCACCCCTCCACTTT	CASNRGDRGSGSYNSPLHF
TRBV15	13	TRBJ1-2	once	.	TGTGCCACCAGCAGCCCCTACGGGGATGGCTACACCTTC	CATSSPYGDGYTF
TRBV6-1	19	TRBJ1-5	.	TRBD1	TGTGCCAGCAGTGGAGCCGGGACAGGGGGGGTCGGGCGCAATCAGCCCCAGCATTTT	CASSGAGTGGVGRNQPQHF
TRBV4-3	14	TRBJ2-7	.	.	TGCGCCAGCAGCCCAACCCAGGGCTACTACGAGCAGTACTTC	CASSPTQGYYEQYF
TRBV14	16	TRBJ2-1	.	.	TGTGCCAGCAGCCAAGAGGGCAGGCGTCTCTACAATGAGCAGTTCTTC	CASSQEGRRLYNEQFF
TRBV6-5	15	TRBJ2-7	.	TRBD2	TGTGCCAGCAGTTACGCTAGCGGGGGTGTATACGAGCAGTACTTC	CASSYASGGVYEQYF
TRBV4-3	14	TRBJ2-3	.	.	TGCGCCAGCAGCCAAGATGTGGGGGCGGATACGCAGTATTTT	CASSQDVGADTQYF
TRBV19	16	TRBJ1-4	once	.	TGTGCCAGTAGTATATACTCCCTGGAGGGTAATGAAAAACTGTTTTTT	CASSIYSLEGNEKLFF
TRBV19	15	TRBJ2-7	.	.	TGTGCCAGTAGTATAGCGCAGGGTGGATCCTACGAGCAGTACTTC	CASSIAQGGSYEQYF
TRBV7-2	16	TRBJ2-2	.	TRBD1	TGTGCCAGCAGCCCAAGACGGACAGGGGGCATCGGGGAGCTGTTTTTT	CASSPRRTGGIGELFF
TRBV4-3	17	TRBJ2-2	.	.	TGCGCCAGCAGCCAAGAAAGGGCGGGGCGAGGCACCGGGGAGCTGTTTTTT	CASSQERAGRGTGELFF
TRBV7-9	14	TRBJ1-4	once	TRBD1	TGTGCCAGCAGCTCTACGAGGGGGCGGGAAAAACTGTTTTTT	CASSSTRGREKLFF
TRBV7-9	11	TRBJ2-5	.	.	TGTGCCAGCAGCCCCCAGGAGACCCAGTACTTC	CASSPQETQYF
TRBV6-1	14	TRBJ2-3	few	TRBD1	TGTGCCAGCAGTTTGGACAGGGGGACAGATACGCAGTATTTT	CASSLDRGTDTQYF
TRBV19	15	TRBJ1-5	.	.	TGTGCCAGTAGGCCTCGGGTGGCCGGGAACCAGCCCCAGCATTTT	CASRPRVAGNQPQHF